A single sample is the source of the 5 T cell receptor beta chains below, sequenced in a study of T cell clones after liver transplantation. The protocol was immunoSEQ multiplex PCR, while the TCRdb copy is restricted to in-frame clones and leaves out a portion. The sample holds approximately 71,000 clones, 80% to 95% seen once. Specimen: CD4+ T cells from blood, collected less than 26 months after liver transplant. These TCRs come from a human patient who received a liver transplant. The T cells may partly be graft donor cells.

This clone has only one observation. The chain is built from TRBV5-6 and TRBJ1-2; TRBD1 agrees at 9 bases. The V and J ends lost 3 bases and 4 bases, in that order; junction bases with no gene match: 7. CDR3 length equals 15 residues. CDR1 is SGHDT and CDR2 is YYEEEE in the germline V gene. For the CDR3, the DNA is TGTGCCAGCAGCTCAAGTCCGGGACAGGGCTATGGCTACACCTTC. Amino acid sequence: CASSSSPGQGYGYTF.

This chain uses TRBV5-1 with TRBJ2-1, with D unclear. The germline CDR1 and CDR2 sequences are SGHRS and YFSETQ. This CDR3 region has 14 residues. Trimming shortened V by 0 bases and J by 7 bases, and 11 bases separated the two germline ends. The CDR3 spells CASSLGTQGNEQFF. DNA of the CDR3: TGCGCCAGCAGCTTGGGGACCCAAGGGAATGAGCAGTTCTTC. The whole variable domain, remainder taken from reference TRBV5-1 and TRBJ2-1, is KAGVTQTPRYLIKTRGQQVTLSCSPISGHRSVSWYQQTPGQGLQFLFEYFSETQRNKGNFPGRFSGRQFSNSRSEMNVSTLELGDSALYLCASSLGTQGNEQFFGPGTRLTVL.

The chain couples TRBV7-6 to TRBJ2-5; maybe TRBD2 (5 bases). The CDR3 is made up of 14 amino acids. CDR1 and CDR2 (germline): SGHVS, FNYEAQ. The V end lost 0 bases, the J end lost 1 base, and 6 bases lay between the germline ends. The CDR3 region has the DNA TGTGCCAGCAGCTTAGCGGAGGCCCAAGAGACCCAGTACTTC. Amino acids: CASSLAEAQETQYF. Complete variable domain (other parts from reference TRBV7-6 and TRBJ2-5): GAGVSQSPRYKVTKRGQDVALRCDPISGHVSLYWYRQALGQGPEFLTYFNYEAQQDKSGLPNDRFSAERPEGSISTLTIQRTEQRDSAMYRCASSLAEAQETQYFGPGTRLLVL.

The genes are TRBV7-7 and TRBJ2-3, with 10 bases lining up with TRBD2. V dropped 3 bases and J dropped 4; count of bases not matched to a gene: 4. This CDR3 spans 15 amino acids. The germline V gene encodes CDR1 SSHAT and CDR2 FNYEAQ (reference sequence). The CDR3 nucleotides read TGTGCCAGCAGCTTGACCGGGACTAGCGCAGATACGCAGTATTTT. Residues: CASSLTGTSADTQYF. Variable domain in full (rest from reference TRBV7-7 and TRBJ2-3): GAGVSQSPRYKVTKRGQDVTLRCDPISSHATLYWYQQALGQGPEFLTYFNYEAQPDKSGLPSDRFSAERPEGSISTLTIQRTEQRDSAMYRCASSLTGTSADTQYFGPGTRLTVL.

This clone was seen a handful of times. The rearrangement uses TRBV4-2 and TRBJ1-1; possibly TRBD1 for D (6 bases). From germline, CDR1 is LGHNA and CDR2 YNFKEQ. With 4 bases removed from V and 0 bases from J, the gap between germline ends came to 15 bases. This CDR3 has 16 residues. The CDR3 DNA reads as TGTGCCAGCAGCCTCGACAGGAGAAACATGAACACTGAAGCTTTCTTT. Its protein product is CASSLDRRNMNTEAFF.